Listed below are T cell receptor beta chains from one sample, sequenced in a study of T cell changes during pregnancy in multiple sclerosis. The data were produced by immunoSEQ multiplex PCR, yet TCRdb's version contains in-frame clones alone and is incomplete. The profile covers about 100,000 clones, with approximately 94% appearing a single time and roughly 1% taken by the ten largest. The sequencing here drew on peripheral blood, taken before pregnancy. The receptors come from a female donor with multiple sclerosis, enrolled in a pregnancy study. Both conserved end residues are part of each CDR3. D genes are given only for firm matches. A row's size may be missing; if present it is once, few, many or a size class.

cdr3_length clone_size d_call j_call v_call cdr3_nt cdr3_aa
13 once - TRBJ1-2 TRBV28 TGTGCCAGCAGCCAGGAGGGGCACTATGGCTACACCTTC CASSQEGHYGYTF
14 - TRBD1 TRBJ1-4 TRBV5-1 TGCGCCAGCAACAACGGGGACAGCGCTGCCTATCTGTTTTTT CASNNGDSAAYLFF
16 once TRBD2 TRBJ2-1 TRBV5-4 TGTGCCAGCATCCTGACTAGCGGGAGTAGCTACAATGAGCAGTTCTTC CASILTSGSSYNEQFF
15 - TRBD2 TRBJ2-5 TRBV9 TGTGCCAGCAGCGCTAGCGGGAGACGGCAAGAGACCCAGTACTTC CASSASGRRQETQYF
14 - TRBD2 TRBJ2-1 TRBV5-1 TGCGCCAGCAGGTTTAGACTAGCTCGGGATGAGCAGTTCTTC CASRFRLARDEQFF
17 - TRBD1 TRBJ2-7 TRBV9 TGTGCCAGCAGCGGATCACACTCCGGGACAGCCTCCTACGAGCAGTACTTC CASSGSHSGTASYEQYF
13 few - TRBJ1-1 TRBV4-1 TGCGCCAGCAGCCAGAGTGGGCGGGGTGAAGCTTTCTTT CASSQSGRGEAFF
14 - - TRBJ2-1 TRBV27 TGTGCCAGCACCACCCTGGGCGCTTACAATGAGCAGTTCTTC CASTTLGAYNEQFF
15 once - TRBJ2-7 TRBV6-1 TGTGCCAGCAGCTACAGCCTTTCCAAGACGTACGAGCAGTACTTC CASSYSLSKTYEQYF
15 - - TRBJ2-2 TRBV10-1 TGCGCCAGCAGTGTTGAGCCCGCGAACACCGGGGAGCTGTTTTTT CASSVEPANTGELFF
16 - TRBD2 TRBJ2-1 TRBV9 TGTGCCAGCAGCGTATGGGGACTAGCGGGAGACAATGAGCAGTTCTTC CASSVWGLAGDNEQFF
19 - TRBD2 TRBJ2-3 TRBV4-1 TGCGCCAGCAGCCAAGTACCCAGGGAGGGCCCCTATAACACAGATACGCAGTATTTT CASSQVPREGPYNTDTQYF
14 - - TRBJ2-1 TRBV19 TGTGCCAGTAGTAGGTCTAGCAGGGGAAATGAGCAGTTCTTC CASSRSSRGNEQFF
17 - TRBD2 TRBJ2-2 TRBV7-9 TGTGCCAGCAGCTCCGGACTAGCGGGATCGTTGACCGGGGAGCTGTTTTTT CASSSGLAGSLTGELFF
14 - - TRBJ2-7 TRBV7-8 TGTGCCAGCAGCTTAGGCACAGGGAGGGGCGAGCAGTACTTC CASSLGTGRGEQYF
14 - - TRBJ2-7 TRBV5-8 TGTGCCAGCAGCTTGGTTCCAGGGGACTACGAGCAGTACTTC CASSLVPGDYEQYF
18 - TRBD1 TRBJ2-1 TRBV5-4 TGTGCCTTCCAAAATCCGGGACAGGTAAAGGTCTCCTACAATGAGCAGTTCTTC CAFQNPGQVKVSYNEQFF
14 - TRBD1 TRBJ1-2 TRBV18 TGTGCCAGCTCATCGGCCGGGACAGGGAATGGCTACACCTTC CASSSAGTGNGYTF
16 - TRBD1 TRBJ1-2 TRBV7-8 TGTGCCAGCAGCTCGTCGGATCGGACAGGGTCATATGGCTACACCTTC CASSSSDRTGSYGYTF
13 - - TRBJ2-7 TRBV11-1 TGTGCCAGCAGCCACGGGGGATACTACGAGCAGTACTTC CASSHGGYYEQYF
14 - TRBD1 TRBJ1-2 TRBV27 TGTGCCAGCAGTCTTCACGGACAGGGCTATGGCTACACCTTC CASSLHGQGYGYTF
15 - TRBD1 TRBJ1-1 TRBV6-1 TGTGCCAGCAGTGGATTGGACAGGGGATATTCTGAAGCTTTCTTT CASSGLDRGYSEAFF
16 - - TRBJ2-1 TRBV4-1 TGCGCCAGCAGCCAGACTCCCCTGACTAGTACCAATGAGCAGTTCTTC CASSQTPLTSTNEQFF
18 - TRBD1 TRBJ1-5 TRBV4-1 TGCGCCAGCAGCCAAGCGGTCGGGAGGACAGGGGGCAATCAGCCCCAGCATTTT CASSQAVGRTGGNQPQHF
16 few TRBD2 TRBJ2-3 TRBV5-6 TGTGCCAGCAGCGATCTGACTAGCGGGAGGACAGATACGCAGTATTTT CASSDLTSGRTDTQYF
14 - - TRBJ2-5 TRBV5-1 TGCGCCAGCAGCCCCGCCCCAGGGGAAGAGACCCAGTACTTC CASSPAPGEETQYF
12 - - TRBJ1-1 TRBV18 TGTGCCAGCTCACCGAAGGACAATATAGCTTTCTTT CASSPKDNIAFF
14 - - TRBJ2-1 TRBV28 TGTGCCAGCAGTTTATTAAGGCAGGCGAATGAGCAGTTCTTC CASSLLRQANEQFF
15 - TRBD1 TRBJ1-2 TRBV10-1 TGCGCCAGCAGTGAGGTGGTCGGGACAGGGGATGGCTACACCTTC CASSEVVGTGDGYTF